This entry lists 30 T cell receptor beta chains sequenced from one sample in a study of tissue T cells after allogeneic stem cell transplantation. Sequencing was performed with immunoSEQ multiplex PCR; in TCRdb, only in-frame clones are kept and a portion is missing. The sample lists thousands of clones, more than 40% occurring once. Time point reported: mouse harvest day 14 after allogeneic transplant. The graft held 10^6 splenic CD5+ T cells and 10^7 T-cell-depleted bone marrow cells. Material for sequencing was gut tissue. Receptors were obtained from a female BALB/c mouse given C57BL/6 T cells with graft-versus-host disease after an allogeneic hematopoietic cell transplant.

In this sample, this clone turned up a few times. The gene names given are mouse names. The read comes to an end 1 residue before the CDR3 does, leaving the germline J gene to fill in the end. V gene TRBV12-1 combines with J gene TRBJ1-1; D ambiguous. Germline assignment: CDR1 SGHSN and CDR2 HYEKVE. This CDR3 is 12 amino acids long. Between the trimmed V and J ends, which lost 2 bases and 0 bases, there was a span of 3 bases. CDR3 residues: CASSRQNTEVFF. CDR3 DNA (partial): TGTGCCAGCTCTCGACAGAACACAGAAGTCTTC.

Only a few counts were recorded for this clone. Mouse gene names and germline throughout. The covered CDR3 bases are TGTGCCAGCTCTCCGGCAAACTCCGACTACACC. It encodes CASSPANSDYT. The full CDR3 protein is CASSPANSDYTF. The chain has TRBV12-1 and TRBJ1-2, with no clear D. From the germline J gene comes the end of the CDR3, since the read stops 1 residue before it. Germline V gene lookup returns CDR1 SGHSN and CDR2 HYEKVE. V was clipped by 2 bases and J by 0 bases, with 3 bases between them. This CDR3 region has 12 residues.

This clone appeared a few times. Gene names refer to mouse genes. The observed sequence ends 1 residue before the CDR3 terminus, with the missing tail filled in from the germline J gene. This chain uses TRBV5 with TRBJ2-7; 13 bases line up with TRBD2. V was pared by 6 bases and J by 4 bases, with 3 bases of the junction left unmatched. The CDR3 is made up of 14 amino acids. Germline V lookup: CDR1 LGHNA, CDR2 YNLKQL (reference sequence). The CDR3 spells CASRGLGGLYEQYF. Partial CDR3 DNA: TGTGCCAGCAGAGGACTGGGGGGGCTTTATGAACAGTAC.

Comments on this clone: Any gene name here is a mouse gene name. The read halts 1 residue ahead of the CDR3 end, with the missing end drawn from the germline J gene. This chain connects TRBV13-3 to TRBJ2-4; 7 bases are a match to TRBD1. Looked up from germline, CDR1 is NNHDY and CDR2 is SYVADS. The CDR3 is 12 amino acids. V dropped 2 bases and J dropped 7; count of bases not matched to a gene: 1. CDR3 protein: CASSDQGDTLYF. The CDR3 DNA, read in part, is TGTGCCAGCAGTGACCAGGGGGACACCTTGTAC.

By frequency in the sample, this clone is large. Any gene name here is a mouse gene name. From the germline J gene comes the end of the CDR3, since the read stops 1 residue before it. The rearrangement joins TRBV23 to TRBJ2-7; TRBD1 was called by the table and not checked on the DNA. CDR3 size: 14 residues. Germline V lookup: CDR1 KGHTA, CDR2 FQNQQP. CDR3: CSSSQSQGAGEQYF. The covered CDR3 bases are TGCTCCAGCAGTCAATCCCAGGGGGCAGGTGAACAGTAC.

Within the sample, this clone is large. The genes and germline here are from mouse. The CDR3 end lies 1 residue beyond the end of the read and is filled in from the germline J gene. The V call is TRBV2, the J call TRBJ2-1, with a possible D match to TRBD1 (6 bases). Trimming stripped 2 bases from V and 4 bases from J, with 9 bases between. Germline V gives CDR1 LGHNA, CDR2 YSYQKL. The CDR3 totals 14 residues. The CDR3 DNA, read in part, is TGTGCCAGCAGCCAATCAGGGGTTTATGCTGAGCAGTTC. Amino acids: CASSQSGVYAEQF. The whole CDR3 protein reads CASSQSGVYAEQFF.

A remark on this clone: The genes are named according to mouse. The read ends 1 residue before the CDR3 terminus; that terminus is restored from the germline J gene. The V gene is TRBV3, the J gene TRBJ1-2; 9 bases align to TRBD1. The CDR3 extends over 14 amino acids. Per the germline V gene, CDR1 is SNHLY and CDR2 is FYNGKV (reference sequence). After removal of 4 bases from V and 2 bases from J, the junction contained 2 bases not matched to a gene. CDR3 DNA, as far as it was read: TGTGCCAGCAGCTCGACAGGGGGGAACTCCGACTACACC. It is translated as CASSSTGGNSDYT. The CDR3, in full, reads CASSSTGGNSDYTF.

This clone turned up a few times. Mouse gene names and germline throughout. The CDR3: CASGDGGGYEQYF. Partial CDR3 DNA: TGTGCCAGCGGTGATGGGGGGGGGTATGAACAGTAC. V gene TRBV13-2 combines with J gene TRBJ2-7; 7 positions agree with TRBD2. The read gets to within 1 residue of the CDR3 end, and the germline J gene fills in the rest. V shed 0 bases and J 4 bases; nucleotides not matched to a gene: 1. The germline gives CDR1 NNHNN, CDR2 SYGAGS (reference sequence). CDR3 length equals 13 residues.

A word on this clone: Genes and germline are mouse. The CDR3 is cut off 1 residue early in the read; its end comes from the germline J gene. This chain joins TRBV1 and TRBJ2-5, with 7 positions matching TRBD2. Germline values: CDR1 NSQYPW, CDR2 LRSPGD (reference sequence). This CDR3 spans 14 amino acids. Trimming at V came to 1 base and at J to 2 bases, leaving 0 bases not matched to a gene. Partial CDR3 DNA: TGCACCTGCAGTGCAGTGGGGGGCCAAGACACCCAGTAC. Encoded protein: CTCSAVGGQDTQY. The complete CDR3 reads CTCSAVGGQDTQYF.

This clone has just a few counts. Genes here carry mouse names. The read is 1 residue too short to cover the CDR3 end, so that end is filled in from the germline J gene. The chain carries TRBV3 and TRBJ2-7; the match to TRBD2 covers 10 bases. The V gene's germline CDR1 is SNHLY and CDR2 FYNGKV (reference sequence). Trimming took 1 base from V and 4 from J; bases not matched to a gene: 1. The CDR3 runs 14 residues. The sequenced part of the CDR3 DNA is TGTGCCAGCAGCTTAGGGACTGGGGGATATGAACAGTAC. Amino acid sequence: CASSLGTGGYEQY. The full CDR3 is CASSLGTGGYEQYF.

This clone was seen more than once but under ten times. Mouse names are used for the genes. The read halts 1 residue ahead of the CDR3 end, with the missing end drawn from the germline J gene. This chain links TRBV23 with TRBJ2-3; the DNA was not compared with TRBD1, the D call given in the table. The CDR3 covers 16 residues. Germline CDR1 and CDR2: KGHTA and FQNQQP. CDR3 DNA (partial): TGCTCCAGCAGTCAATCGAGGGCAGGGGGTGCAGAAACGCTGTAT. It encodes CSSSQSRAGGAETLY. The whole CDR3 sequence reads CSSSQSRAGGAETLYF.

With regard to this clone: Mouse germline and gene names are used. Coverage ceases 1 residue before the CDR3 finishes, and the germline J gene fills in the end. The gene calls are TRBV15 and TRBJ2-7; D is uncertain. Trimming took off 3 bases at V and 4 bases at J, with 1 base between the two ends. CDR1 SGHND and CDR2 FRSKSL come from the germline V gene. The CDR3 sequence is 10 residues long. The CDR3 bases that were read are TGTGCCAGCAGTTTTTATGAACAGTAC. This sequence encodes CASSFYEQY. The whole CDR3 is CASSFYEQYF.

This clone was observed a handful of times. Gene names follow the mouse nomenclature. The CDR3 end is not reached by the read, which stops 1 residue before it; the germline J gene fills it in. The V call is TRBV3, the J call TRBJ1-3, with 11 bases that match TRBD1. In germline, CDR1 is SNHLY, CDR2 FYNGKV (reference sequence). Trimming removed 5 bases from V and 4 bases from J; junction bases left unmatched: 4. CDR3 size: 15 residues. CDR3 bases read: TGTGCCAGCAGCCCCGGGACAGGGGGGGGAAATACGCTCTAT. It specifies CASSPGTGGGNTLY. The entire CDR3 reads CASSPGTGGGNTLYF.

This clone was recorded a few times. Germline and genes: mouse. The CDR3 end is not reached by the read, which stops 1 residue before it; the germline J gene fills it in. The genes are TRBV13-1 and TRBJ2-7; 14 bases are shared with TRBD2. CDR3 length equals 15 residues. CDR1 is NSHNY, CDR2 SYGAGN, per germline. Trimming at V came to 2 bases and at J to 5 bases, leaving 3 bases not matched to a gene. CDR3 DNA (partial): TGTGCCAGCAGTGAGGGACTGGGGGGGCGCAATGAACAGTAC. This sequence encodes CASSEGLGGRNEQY. The complete CDR3 reads CASSEGLGGRNEQYF.

Comments on this clone: Each gene name is a mouse one. From the germline J gene comes the end of the CDR3, since the read stops 1 residue before it. The chain carries TRBV26 and TRBJ1-1; 7 bases are shared with TRBD1. The CDR3 covers 13 residues. The V and J ends lost 1 base and 7 bases, in that order; junction bases with no gene match: 3. Germline-derived CDR1 and CDR2 are KGHPV and FQNQEV (reference sequence). The sequenced CDR3 bases are TGTGCCAGCAGTCTGTGGCAGGGGGAAGAAGTCTTC. Translating gives CASSLWQGEEVF. The whole CDR3 region reads CASSLWQGEEVFF.

This clone has a handful of counts. Gene labels here are mouse ones. The read is 1 residue too short to cover the CDR3 end, so that end is filled in from the germline J gene. The V gene is TRBV23, the J gene TRBJ2-3. The germline V gene has CDR1 KGHTA and CDR2 FQNQQP. This CDR3 region has 13 residues. CDR3 bases read: TGCTCCAGCAGTCCGCCTAGTGCAGAAACGCTGTAT. Its protein is CSSSPPSAETLY. The complete CDR3 reads CSSSPPSAETLYF.

Notes on this clone: Gene names and germline refer to mouse. Partial CDR3 DNA: TGTGCCAGCAGCCAAGACTGGAATTCCTATAATTCGCCCCTCTAC. Translation: CASSQDWNSYNSPLY. The full CDR3 is CASSQDWNSYNSPLYF. This chain connects TRBV2 to TRBJ1-6; no clear D. The read gets to within 1 residue of the CDR3 end, and the germline J gene fills in the rest. TRBJ1-6 is filed as an ORF, its function uncertain. The V gene lost 0 bases and the J gene lost 0 bases, with 6 bases spanning the gap. CDR1 LGHNA and CDR2 YSYQKL come from the germline V gene. CDR3 length: 16 residues.

Note on this clone: The genes are named according to mouse. The read finishes 1 residue shy of the CDR3 end, and the germline J gene is used to complete it. The chain joins TRBV31 to TRBJ1-4, with no clear D. Germline V gene data show CDR1 as GKSSPN and CDR2 as SITVG. The CDR3 is 14 amino acids. Trimming removed 0 bases from V and 0 bases from J, with 5 bases in between. The CDR3 sequence is CAWSLVVSNERLFF. The sequenced part of the CDR3 DNA is TGTGCCTGGAGTCTAGTTGTTTCCAACGAAAGATTATTT.

This clone was seen a handful of times. Gene names and germline match the mouse. The CDR3 is cut off 1 residue early in the read; its end comes from the germline J gene. V and J are TRBV13-3 and TRBJ1-2, with D perhaps TRBD1 (5 bases). The CDR3 covers 13 residues. V shed 4 bases and J shed 2 bases, with 9 bases lying between them. CDR1 and CDR2 (germline): NNHDY, SYVADS. Partial CDR3 DNA: TGTGCCAGCAGTCTCAGGGAGAACTCCGACTACACC. Its translation is CASSLRENSDYT. The complete CDR3 reads CASSLRENSDYTF.

In regard to this clone: The genes and germline here are from mouse. The part of the CDR3 DNA that was read is TGTGCCTGGAGTCGGGACAGCGGGCCGAACTCCGACTACACC. Translated, it gives CAWSRDSGPNSDYT. The complete CDR3 sequence is CAWSRDSGPNSDYTF. This rearrangement joins TRBV31 to TRBJ1-2; 7 bases are a match to TRBD1. The read is 1 residue too short to cover the CDR3 end, so that end is filled in from the germline J gene. Germline CDR1 GKSSPN, CDR2 SITVG. The V gene end was trimmed by 1 base and the J gene end by 2 bases; junction bases not matched to a gene: 7. The CDR3 length is 15 residues.

About this clone itself: The gene symbols are mouse symbols. This CDR3 reads CASSQDWGAETLYF. The sequenced CDR3 bases are TGTGCCAGCAGCCAAGACTGGGGTGCAGAAACGCTGTAT. The chain has TRBV5 and TRBJ2-3; D is possibly TRBD2 (5 bases). The DNA ends 1 residue before the CDR3 does, and the rest of the CDR3 is filled in from the germline J gene. Germline CDR1 is LGHNA and CDR2 is YNLKQL (reference sequence). Trimming cost V 0 bases and J 1 base, with 5 bases left between them. The length of the CDR3 is 14 residues.

Note on this clone: The genes and germline here are from mouse. Coverage ceases 1 residue before the CDR3 finishes, and the germline J gene fills in the end. The chain uses TRBV2 and TRBJ1-1; 8 nucleotides align to TRBD1. There are 13 residues in the CDR3. V lost 6 bases to trimming and J lost 0 bases; unmatched junction nucleotides: 0. The germline gives CDR1 LGHNA, CDR2 YSYQKL. CDR3 protein: CASRGQANTEVFF. CDR3 bases read: TGTGCCAGCAGGGGACAGGCAAACACAGAAGTCTTC.

By sample fraction, this clone is medium-sized. These gene names are mouse names. With the read ending 1 residue before the CDR3 end, the germline J gene is used to fill in that end. V is TRBV26 and J is TRBJ1-4; D remains unclear. V was trimmed by 0 bases and J by 0 bases, leaving 5 bases between them. The CDR3 is 15 amino acids. Germline V gives CDR1 KGHPV, CDR2 FQNQEV (reference sequence). CDR3 sequence reads: CASSLSRISNERLFF. Partial CDR3 DNA: TGTGCCAGCAGTCTGTCGAGGATTTCCAACGAAAGATTATTT.

In this sample, this clone turned up a few times. Gene and germline names: mouse. The CDR3 end lies 1 residue beyond the end of the read and is filled in from the germline J gene. V and J are TRBV3 and TRBJ2-1, with 9 nucleotides matching TRBD2. The germline V gene encodes CDR1 SNHLY and CDR2 FYNGKV (reference sequence). Germline trimming cut 3 bases from V and 4 bases from J; bases unmatched to any gene: 1. The CDR3 length is 14 residues. CDR3 DNA (partial): TGTGCCAGCAGCTTCTGGGGGGGGTATGCTGAGCAGTTC. This translates into CASSFWGGYAEQF. The entire CDR3 protein is CASSFWGGYAEQFF.

Note on this clone: The gene names given are mouse names. CDR3 sequence: CATRQGVQQYF. The sequenced CDR3 bases are TGTGCCACCAGACAGGGGGTTCAACAGTAC. V usage is TRBV19 and J usage is TRBJ2-7; 9 bases are a match to TRBD1. Read coverage stops 1 residue before the CDR3 terminus; the germline J gene supplies the remainder. V lost 9 bases, J lost 8 bases, and 6 bases stayed unmatched. Germline CDR1 reads FNHDT; CDR2 reads SITEND (reference sequence). The CDR3 sequence is 11 residues long.

This clone is deemed large. All gene names here are mouse names. The CDR3 is cut off 1 residue early in the read; its end comes from the germline J gene. This rearrangement joins TRBV3 to TRBJ2-1, with 8 bases fitting TRBD1. Germline V CDR1 and CDR2: SNHLY, FYNGKV (reference sequence). The CDR3 is 15 residues long. V was pared by 5 bases and J by 3 bases, with 6 bases of the junction left unmatched. CDR3 sequence reads: CASSPQGGGYAEQFF. The sequenced CDR3 bases are TGTGCCAGCAGCCCACAGGGGGGTGGCTATGCTGAGCAGTTC.

Notes on this clone: Germline and genes here are mouse. Sequencing ends 1 residue short of the CDR3 end; the germline J gene provides the rest. The rearrangement uses TRBV12-2 and TRBJ2-7; D perhaps matches TRBD2 (7 bases). The CDR3 is 15 residues long. Germline lookup yields CDR1 SGHLS and CDR2 HYDKME. V gave up 0 bases and J gave up 2 bases, with 13 bases separating them. CDR3 DNA, as far as it was read: TGTGCCAGCTCTCTCGATAGGGGGGGGACCTATGAACAGTAC. Its protein is CASSLDRGGTYEQY. The whole CDR3 region reads CASSLDRGGTYEQYF.

This clone has just a few counts. Gene names denote mouse genes. The CDR3 extends 1 residue past the end of the read, so its final part is completed from the germline J gene. The genes are TRBV26 and TRBJ1-2, with TRBD1 identical over 10 bases. Per the germline V gene, CDR1 is KGHPV and CDR2 is FQNQEV (reference sequence). The CDR3 extends over 15 amino acids. V was clipped by 3 bases and J by 2 bases; unmatched bases: 3. The DNA read from the CDR3 is TGTGCCAGCAGTCTCCCGGGACAGGGGAACTCCGACTACACC. The encoded protein is CASSLPGQGNSDYT. The complete CDR3 sequence is CASSLPGQGNSDYTF.

Points on this clone: Gene names and germline refer to mouse. The read halts 1 residue ahead of the CDR3 end, with the missing end drawn from the germline J gene. The chain links TRBV16 to TRBJ2-2; D not certain. Germline V gene lookup returns CDR1 SGHSA and CDR2 FRNQAP. The CDR3 runs to 15 residues. Between the trimmed V and J ends, which lost 0 bases and 0 bases, there was a span of 5 bases. The covered CDR3 bases are TGTGCAAGCAGCTTAGAGGTTGCAAACACCGGGCAGCTCTAC. Amino acids: CASSLEVANTGQLY. The full CDR3 is CASSLEVANTGQLYF.

Only a few counts were recorded for this clone. The gene names given are mouse names. The sequenced CDR3 bases are TGTGCCAGCAGCCCCCGACTGGGGTATGCTGAGCAGTTC. Protein product: CASSPRLGYAEQF. Given in full, the CDR3 is CASSPRLGYAEQFF. J is TRBJ2-1 and V is TRBV3; 8 positions match TRBD2. The read ends 1 residue before the CDR3 terminus; that terminus is restored from the germline J gene. Germline trimming cut 5 bases from V and 4 bases from J; bases unmatched to any gene: 4. CDR1 SNHLY and CDR2 FYNGKV come from the germline V gene (reference sequence). This CDR3 comprises 14 residues.